Considering frequency, the clone carrying this T cell receptor beta chain is large. The data stem from a study of diagnostic markers for celiac disease. The CDR3 length is 13 residues. One entry per CDR3 protein, without DNA, is what TCRdb gives after re-calling the reads. The table lists approximately 1,500 distinct CDR3 sequences, with nearly 15% in the top ten. The rearrangement joins TRBV12-3 or TRBV12-4 to TRBJ1-4; TCRdb outputs TRBD1, but without DNA this stays unchecked. The specimen sequenced was either unsorted cells or a sorted T cell fraction (not recorded which). The TCR originated in a human donor. CDR3 protein: CASSLGGREKLFF.